This T cell receptor beta chain was recovered during a study of cytomegalovirus exposure and HLA in healthy donors. Findings and limits, study-wide: Later analysis showed most CMV-associated TCR beta chains appearing HLA-restricted. Using the classifier, cytomegalovirus status was reportedly diagnosed with high specificity and sensitivity. Beyond CMV serostatus, there was no information to go on about immune exposure.

The CDR3 is 15 residues long. Germline trimming cut 7 bases from V and 6 bases from J; bases unmatched to any gene: 12. In germline, CDR1 is MDHEN, CDR2 SYDVKM. Regarding this clone: The target antigen is unknown.

Primers for the PCR totalled 60 Vbeta and 13 Jbeta. Sequencing was performed with immunoSEQ multiplex PCR; in TCRdb, only in-frame clones are kept and a portion is missing. The sample lists some 150,000 clones; roughly 83% were seen once. This TCR came from a human donor in good health. This chain uses TRBV28 with TRBJ2-1; 7 bases are a match to TRBD2. Sequenced: PBMCs. In nucleotides, the CDR3 is TGTGCCAGCACTCCCATGGGGGAGGGCCCCAATGAGCAGTTCTTC. It encodes CASTPMGEGPNEQFF.